Below are 27 T cell receptor beta chains sequenced from a single sample in a study of cytomegalovirus exposure and HLA in healthy donors (dated by TCRdb to about 2017). Libraries were made using the immunoSEQ multiplex PCR assay. The multiplex PCR relied on a mix of 60 forward primers for TCR Vbeta segments and 13 reverse primers for TCR Jbeta segments. TCRdb's version of the immuneACCESS table is confined to in-frame rearrangements and falls short of the full clone set. An unresolved V gene accounts for under half of the shortfall where checked; the remainder is of unknown origin. The sample table holds approximately 150,000 clones, of which roughly 80% were seen once. The top ten hold around 1.5% of the sample. The sequenced sample consisted of PBMCs. These receptors all stem from a female donor in good health and CMV-seronegative.

The rearrangement links TRBV18 to TRBJ2-5; either TRBD1 or TRBD2 may supply D (5 bases each). Between the trimmed V and J ends, which lost 5 bases and 5 bases, there was a span of 21 bases. CDR3 length equals 16 residues. Germline CDR1 and CDR2: KGHSH and LQKENI. In DNA, the CDR3 is TGTGCCAGCTCATCACTAGGGCGGCTAGGGGTGGAGACCCAGTACTTC. Translation: CASSSLGRLGVETQYF.

This clone showed up just a few times. This chain links TRBV4-1 with TRBJ2-7; 8 positions agree with TRBD1. CDR3 length: 17 residues. CDR1 and CDR2 from the germline V gene are MGHRA and YSYEKL. Trimming took 2 bases from V and 1 from J; bases not matched to a gene: 10. The CDR3 sequence is CASSQLVIGQGSYEQYF. The DNA for the CDR3 is TGCGCCAGCAGCCAACTCGTCATTGGACAGGGATCCTACGAGCAGTACTTC.

The genes are TRBV5-4 and TRBJ2-5; the D is unclear. The better agreement between TRBJ2-7 and the DNA end casts doubt on the J call. Germline V lookup: CDR1 SGHNT, CDR2 YYREEE (reference sequence). The CDR3 length is 13 residues. CDR3 residues: CASSLAVAAEQYF. The CDR3 nucleotides are TGTGCCAGCAGCTTGGCGGTTGCGGCCGAGCAGTACTTC.

CDR3 DNA sequence: TGTGCCAGCAGGGAGGGACAGAACAATGAGCAGTTCTTC. Translating it yields CASREGQNNEQFF. The V call is TRBV6-1, the J call TRBJ2-1, with D maybe TRBD1 (7 bases). CDR1 is MNHNS, CDR2 SASEGT, per germline. Trimming removed 6 bases at V and 5 bases at J, with 11 bases between. The CDR3 consists of 13 residues.

For the CDR3, the DNA is TGCGCCAGCAGCCGCGAATTTGTCGATGAGCAGTTCTTC. This translates into CASSREFVDEQFF. The V and J genes are TRBV4-1 and TRBJ2-1; D is ambiguous. This CDR3 contains 13 residues. Germline V gene sequence: CDR1 MGHRA, CDR2 YSYEKL. Trimming removed 4 bases at V and 8 bases at J, with 12 bases between.

The V call is TRBV5-1, the J call TRBJ1-1, with a tentative D call TRBD1 (6 bases). V was shortened by 3 bases and J by 2 bases, with 20 bases between the two germline ends. The CDR3 is 17 residues long. Germline assignment: CDR1 SGHRS and CDR2 YFSETQ. The CDR3 sequence: CASSSSNGGLINTEAFF. In nucleotides, the CDR3 is TGCGCCAGCAGCTCGTCGAATGGGGGCCTTATAAACACTGAAGCTTTCTTT.

V and J are TRBV2 and TRBJ2-5; D not certain. TRBJ2-7 explains the end of the DNA better; the J call may be wrong. CDR1 is SNHLY, CDR2 FYNNEI, per germline. The CDR3 has 12 residues. In DNA form, the CDR3 reads TGTGCCAGCAAACAGATCTCCTACGAGCAGTACTTC. It is translated as CASKQISYEQYF.

The rearrangement uses TRBV9 and TRBJ1-2, with 7 nucleotides matching TRBD1. With V trimmed by 3 bases and J by 0 bases, 5 bases remained unmatched. The CDR3 runs to 15 residues. Per germline, CDR1 SGDLS and CDR2 YYNGEE. DNA of the CDR3: TGTGCCAGCAGCGACCGTGACAGGGCTAACTATGGCTACACCTTC. Protein: CASSDRDRANYGYTF.

This chain joins TRBV19 and TRBJ2-3; possible D gene TRBD2, 7 bases. Germline V gives CDR1 LNHDA, CDR2 SQIVND (reference sequence). The CDR3 runs to 15 residues. V gave up 3 bases and J gave up 2 bases, with 12 bases separating them. The CDR3 nucleotides are TGTGCCAGTAGTATTGGGGGGGCGTTCACAGATACGCAGTATTTT. This sequence encodes CASSIGGAFTDTQYF.

CDR3 bases: TGTGCCAGCAGTTACCAGGGGAGCCCGAGCTCCATTCAGTACTTC. This sequence encodes CASSYQGSPSSIQYF. The genes are TRBV6-5 and TRBJ2-4; D is possibly TRBD1 (6 bases). CDR1 MNHEY and CDR2 SVGAGI come from the germline V gene. Trimming cost V 2 bases and J 9 bases, with 17 bases left between them. The CDR3 totals 15 residues.

CDR3 sequence reads: CSAWTGSSYEQYF. The CDR3 DNA reads as TGCAGCGCCTGGACAGGGTCTTCCTACGAGCAGTACTTC. The rearrangement joins TRBV29-1 to TRBJ2-7; 8 bases are shared with TRBD1. The V gene's germline CDR1 is SQVTM and CDR2 ANQGSEA. After removal of 7 bases from V and 1 base from J, the junction contained 6 bases not matched to a gene. This CDR3 has 13 amino acids.

The V gene is TRBV9, the J gene TRBJ1-2; TRBD1 matches at 8 bases. Germline V lookup: CDR1 SGDLS, CDR2 YYNGEE. The CDR3 is 12 amino acids. The ends lost 2 bases at V and 10 bases at J; junction bases unmatched: 4. The DNA of the CDR3 is TGTGCCAGCAGCGTTAGGACAGGGAACTACACCTTC. Translation: CASSVRTGNYTF.

The chain joins TRBV5-4 to TRBJ2-2; 7 positions match TRBD1. The V gene end was trimmed by 0 bases and the J gene end by 5 bases; junction bases not matched to a gene: 4. This CDR3 is built from 15 residues. CDR1 SGHNT and CDR2 YYREEE come from the germline V gene (reference sequence). The CDR3 nucleotides read TGTGCCAGCAGCTTGGGCAGGGGGAAGACCGGGGAGCTGTTTTTT. Translation: CASSLGRGKTGELFF.

The J gene is TRBJ2-1, the V gene TRBV6-1; TRBD1 aligns across 7 bases. CDR3 size: 14 residues. V was clipped by 6 bases and J by 2 bases; unmatched bases: 4. Germline assignment: CDR1 MNHNS and CDR2 SASEGT. The CDR3 DNA follows: TGTGCCAGCAGACCCGACAGGGCCTACAATGAGCAGTTCTTC. Its protein is CASRPDRAYNEQFF.

This rearrangement joins TRBV28 to TRBJ1-2; D remains unclear. The germline gives CDR1 MDHEN, CDR2 SYDVKM. The V end was cut by 5 bases, the J end by 6 bases, with 16 bases between. The CDR3 runs 14 residues. The CDR3 nucleotides are TGTGCCAGCAGTCCACCCGGCGGGTTCCATGGCTACACCTTC. It codes for CASSPPGGFHGYTF.

This clone has a single count. V usage is TRBV11-2 and J usage is TRBJ2-7, with TRBD1 as a possible D gene (5 bases). V lost 1 base and J lost 2, with 9 bases in between. Germline CDR1 reads SGHAT; CDR2 reads FQNNGV. CDR3 length: 14 amino acids. CDR3 sequence reads: CASSLVTGAYEQYF. The CDR3 bases are TGTGCCAGCAGCTTAGTCACAGGAGCCTACGAGCAGTACTTC.

This chain links TRBV18 with TRBJ2-2; TRBD1 matches at 11 bases. V was clipped by 10 bases and J by 6 bases; unmatched bases: 10. The CDR3 consists of 15 residues. In germline, CDR1 is KGHSH, CDR2 LQKENI. The CDR3 DNA sequence: TGTGCCACCGCCCGGGACAGGGGGAAAGCCGGGGAGCTGTTTTTT. Translation: CATARDRGKAGELFF.

The rearrangement joins TRBV10-3 to TRBJ1-2; D unresolved. This CDR3 region has 15 residues. Trimming shortened V by 0 bases and J by 4 bases, and 12 bases separated the two germline ends. Germline CDR1 ENHRY, CDR2 SYGVKD. The CDR3 DNA is TGTGCCATCAGTGAGTCAGGGAGTCCCCCCTATGGCTACACCTTC. Its protein product is CAISESGSPPYGYTF.

The chain uses TRBV14 and TRBJ2-7, with 8 bases lining up with TRBD1. Losses at the gene ends were 0 bases for V and 1 base for J; bases not matched to a gene: 2. CDR3 length equals 15 residues. CDR1 is SGHDN, CDR2 FVKESK, per germline. CDR3 sequence reads: CASSQDWDRSYEQYF. In DNA form, the CDR3 reads TGTGCCAGCAGCCAAGACTGGGACAGGTCCTACGAGCAGTACTTC.

This chain links TRBV2 with TRBJ1-1, with D perhaps matching TRBD1 (5 bases). V lost 7 bases, J lost 3 bases, and 21 bases lay in between. The CDR3 totals 16 residues. The germline V gene encodes CDR1 SNHLY and CDR2 FYNNEI. For the CDR3, the DNA is TGTGCCAGCAACCAAGGCAGGGTTGAATTGCACACTGAAGCTTTCTTT. Translation: CASNQGRVELHTEAFF.

The rearrangement uses TRBV6-4 and TRBJ1-3; D call uncertain. The germline V and J ends were trimmed by 5 bases and 2 bases, with 7 bases remaining between them. The germline CDR1 and CDR2 sequences are MRHNA and SNTAGT. There are 13 residues in the CDR3. The DNA for the CDR3 is TGTGCCAGCAGTTTAGAGGCTGGAAACACCATATATTTT. This gives the protein CASSLEAGNTIYF.

Only one count was recorded for this clone. This chain uses TRBV11-3 with TRBJ1-2, with TRBD1 identical over 8 bases. The CDR3 sequence is 14 residues long. The germline gives CDR1 SGHNT, CDR2 YENEEA. The V and J ends lost 3 bases and 4 bases, in that order; junction bases with no gene match: 4. Here the CDR3 DNA reads TGTGCCAGCAGCTTCCCGGGACAGGCCTATGGCTACACCTTC. It encodes CASSFPGQAYGYTF.

V gene TRBV6-1 combines with J gene TRBJ1-3, with D tentatively TRBD1 (6 bases). Germline V CDR1 and CDR2: MNHNS, SASEGT. There are 16 residues in the CDR3. V dropped 0 bases and J dropped 0 bases, with 9 bases sitting between them. In DNA form, the CDR3 reads TGTGCCAGCAGTGAAGCAACAGGGAGCTCTGGAAACACCATATATTTT. Residues: CASSEATGSSGNTIYF.

This chain links TRBV2 with TRBJ1-5; possible D gene TRBD1, 6 bases. Looked up from germline, CDR1 is SNHLY and CDR2 is FYNNEI. V lost 6 bases, J lost 5 bases, and 14 bases lay in between. This CDR3 contains 14 residues. This CDR3 reads CASSTRGRDQPQHF. The CDR3 nucleotides are TGTGCCAGCAGCACCAGGGGTAGAGATCAGCCCCAGCATTTT. Together with reference TRBV2 and TRBJ1-5, the CDR3 gives the full variable domain: EPEVTQTPSHQVTQMGQEVILRCVPISNHLYFYWYRQILGQKVEFLVSFYNNEISEKSEIFDDQFSVERPDGSNFTLKIRSTKLEDSAMYFCASSTRGRDQPQHFGDGTRLSIL.

CDR3 protein: CASTTGASGGGELFF. The CDR3 coding sequence is TGTGCCAGCACGACGGGAGCTAGTGGAGGCGGGGAGCTGTTTTTT. The J gene is TRBJ2-2, the V gene TRBV28; D is possibly TRBD2 (6 bases). The germline V and J ends were trimmed by 7 bases and 7 bases, with 19 bases remaining between them. Germline CDR1 MDHEN, CDR2 SYDVKM. The CDR3 runs 15 residues.

The chain combines TRBV6-1 with TRBJ1-5, with 9 positions matching TRBD1. The J segment lost 7 bases and the V segment lost 6 bases, leaving 4 bases of the junction unmatched. Looked up from germline, CDR1 is MNHNS and CDR2 is SASEGT. CDR3 length: 13 residues. CDR3 sequence (DNA): TGTGCCAGCAGAAGGACAGGGGACCAGCCCCAGCATTTT. Protein product: CASRRTGDQPQHF.

The V and J genes are TRBV28 and TRBJ2-7; TRBD1 matches 7 bases. The CDR3 loop spans 15 amino acids. V lost 5 bases to trimming and J lost 4 bases; unmatched junction nucleotides: 11. Per germline, CDR1 MDHEN and CDR2 SYDVKM. DNA of the CDR3: TGTGCCAGCAGTCATTGGGACAGTACCGTTTACGAGCAGTACTTC. This gives the protein CASSHWDSTVYEQYF.